This T cell receptor (beta chain) was profiled in a study of T cell changes during pregnancy in multiple sclerosis. The CDR3 extends over 14 amino acids. CDR1 is MRHNA and CDR2 is SNTAGT in the germline V gene. The ends lost 2 bases at V and 3 bases at J; junction bases unmatched: 2. Using immunoSEQ multiplex PCR, the repertoire was profiled, and TCRdb retains in-frame clones only, with some absent. The sample has fewer than 50,000 clones; around 92% are singletons. The specimen comprised CD8+ T cells from peripheral blood mononuclear cells, sampled in the first trimester of pregnancy. V is TRBV6-4 and J is TRBJ2-3, with TRBD2 matching 7 bases. The TCR originated in a female donor with multiple sclerosis, enrolled in a pregnancy study. The CDR3 protein is CASSDGGGTDTQYF. As DNA, the CDR3 is TGTGCCAGCAGTGACGGGGGGGGGACAGATACGCAGTATTTT.